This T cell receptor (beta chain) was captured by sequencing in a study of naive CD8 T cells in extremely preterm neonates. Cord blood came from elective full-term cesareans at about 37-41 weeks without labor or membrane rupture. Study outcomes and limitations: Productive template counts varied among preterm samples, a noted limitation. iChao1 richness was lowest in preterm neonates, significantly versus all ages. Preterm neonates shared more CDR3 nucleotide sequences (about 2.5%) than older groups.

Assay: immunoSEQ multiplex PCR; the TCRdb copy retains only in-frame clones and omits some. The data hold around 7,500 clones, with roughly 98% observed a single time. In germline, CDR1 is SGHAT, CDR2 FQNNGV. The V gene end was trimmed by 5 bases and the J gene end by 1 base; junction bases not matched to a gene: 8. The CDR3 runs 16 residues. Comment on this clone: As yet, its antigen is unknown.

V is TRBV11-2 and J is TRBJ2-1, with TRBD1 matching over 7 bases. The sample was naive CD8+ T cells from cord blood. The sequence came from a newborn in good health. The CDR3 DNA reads TGTGCCAGCAGCACCCGACAGGGTGATTCCTACAATGAGCAGTTCTTC. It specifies CASSTRQGDSYNEQFF.